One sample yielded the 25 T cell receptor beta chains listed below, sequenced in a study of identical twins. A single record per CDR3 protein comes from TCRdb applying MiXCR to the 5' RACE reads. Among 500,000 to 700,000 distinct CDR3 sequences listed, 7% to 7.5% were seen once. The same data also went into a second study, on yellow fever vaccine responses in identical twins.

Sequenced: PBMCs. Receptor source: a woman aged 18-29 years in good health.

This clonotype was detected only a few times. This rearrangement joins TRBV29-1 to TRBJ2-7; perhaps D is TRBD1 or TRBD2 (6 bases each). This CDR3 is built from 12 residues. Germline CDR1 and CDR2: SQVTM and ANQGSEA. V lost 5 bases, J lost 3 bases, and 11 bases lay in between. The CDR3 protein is CSVRGPGYEQYV. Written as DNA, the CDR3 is TGCAGCGTTCGGGGGCCAGGCTACGAGCAGTACGTC.

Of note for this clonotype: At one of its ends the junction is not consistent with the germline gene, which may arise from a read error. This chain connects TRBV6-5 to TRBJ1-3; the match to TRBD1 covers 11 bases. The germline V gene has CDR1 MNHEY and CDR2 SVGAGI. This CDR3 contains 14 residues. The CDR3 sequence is CVSSHGQGADTIYF. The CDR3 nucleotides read TGTGTCAGCAGTCACGGACAGGGGGCTGACACCATATATTTT.

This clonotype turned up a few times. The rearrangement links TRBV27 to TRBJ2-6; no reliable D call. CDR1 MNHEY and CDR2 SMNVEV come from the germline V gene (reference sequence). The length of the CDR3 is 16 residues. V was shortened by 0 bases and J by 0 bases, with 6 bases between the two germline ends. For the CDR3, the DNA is TGTGCCAGCAGTTTATCGGCAAGCTCTGGGGCCAACGTCCTGACTTTC. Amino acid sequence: CASSLSASSGANVLTF. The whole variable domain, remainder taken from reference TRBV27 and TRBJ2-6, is EAQVTQNPRYLITVTGKKLTVTCSQNMNHEYMSWYRQDPGLGLRQIYYSMNVEVTDKGDVPEGYKVSRKEKRNFPLILESPSPNQTSLYFCASSLSASSGANVLTFGAGSRLTVL.

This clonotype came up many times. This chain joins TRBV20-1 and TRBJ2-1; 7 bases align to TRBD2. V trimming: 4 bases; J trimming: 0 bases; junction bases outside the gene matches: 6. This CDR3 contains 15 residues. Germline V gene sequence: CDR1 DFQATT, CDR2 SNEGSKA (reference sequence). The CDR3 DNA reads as TGCAGTGCTACTCGGGGGGTCAGCTCCTACAATGAGCAGTTCTTC. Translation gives CSATRGVSSYNEQFF.

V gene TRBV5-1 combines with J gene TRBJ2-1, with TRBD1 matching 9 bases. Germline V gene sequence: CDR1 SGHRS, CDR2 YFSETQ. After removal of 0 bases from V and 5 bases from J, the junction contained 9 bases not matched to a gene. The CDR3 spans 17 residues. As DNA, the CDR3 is TGCGCCAGCAGCTTGGCCCCGGGACAGGGTCCCAACAATGAGCAGTTCTTC. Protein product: CASSLAPGQGPNNEQFF. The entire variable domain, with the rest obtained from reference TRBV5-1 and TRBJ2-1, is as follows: KAGVTQTPRYLIKTRGQQVTLSCSPISGHRSVSWYQQTPGQGLQFLFEYFSETQRNKGNFPGRFSGRQFSNSRSEMNVSTLELGDSALYLCASSLAPGQGPNNEQFFGPGTRLTVL.

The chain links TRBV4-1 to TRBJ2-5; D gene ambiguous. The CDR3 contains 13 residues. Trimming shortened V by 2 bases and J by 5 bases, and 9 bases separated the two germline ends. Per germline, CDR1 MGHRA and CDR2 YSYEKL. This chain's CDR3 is CASSQKDSETQYF. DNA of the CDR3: TGCGCCAGCAGCCAAAAGGATTCGGAGACCCAGTACTTC.

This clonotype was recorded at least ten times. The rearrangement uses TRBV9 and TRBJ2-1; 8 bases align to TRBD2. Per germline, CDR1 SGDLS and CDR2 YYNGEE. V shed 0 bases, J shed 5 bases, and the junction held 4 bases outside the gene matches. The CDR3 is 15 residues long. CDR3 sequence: CASSVGAGGNNEQFF. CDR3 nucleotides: TGTGCCAGCAGCGTAGGGGCGGGAGGTAACAATGAGCAGTTCTTC.

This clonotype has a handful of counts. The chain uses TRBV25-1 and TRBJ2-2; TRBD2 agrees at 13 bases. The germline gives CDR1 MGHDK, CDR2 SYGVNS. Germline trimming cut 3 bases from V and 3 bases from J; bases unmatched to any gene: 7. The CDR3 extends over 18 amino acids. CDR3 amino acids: CASSDPRTSGGYTGELFF. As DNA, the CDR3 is TGTGCCAGCAGTGACCCCCGGACTAGCGGGGGTTACACCGGGGAGCTGTTTTTT.

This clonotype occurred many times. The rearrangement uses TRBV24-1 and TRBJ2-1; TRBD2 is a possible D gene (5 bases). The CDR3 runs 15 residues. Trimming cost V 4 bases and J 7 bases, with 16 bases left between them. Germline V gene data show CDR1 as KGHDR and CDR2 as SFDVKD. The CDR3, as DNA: TGTGCCACCAGTGAACCTCGGAGGCAGTCGAATGAGCAGTTCTTC. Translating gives CATSEPRRQSNEQFF.

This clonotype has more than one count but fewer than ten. In DNA, the CDR3 is TGTGCCAGCAGCCCCACTGGAGGGGGGTATGAGCAGTTCTTC. It yields the protein CASSPTGGGYEQFF. This chain links TRBV9 with TRBJ2-1; D possibly matches TRBD1 or TRBD2 (6 bases each). This CDR3 has 14 amino acids. Trimming removed 4 bases from V and 8 bases from J, with 16 bases in between. CDR1 is SGDLS and CDR2 is YYNGEE in the germline V gene. Based on the CDR3 plus reference TRBV9 and TRBJ2-1, the full variable domain is DSGVTQTPKHLITATGQRVTLRCSPRSGDLSVYWYQQSLDQGLQFLIQYYNGEERAKGNILERFSAQQFPDLHSELNLSSLELGDSALYFCASSPTGGGYEQFFGPGTRLTVL.

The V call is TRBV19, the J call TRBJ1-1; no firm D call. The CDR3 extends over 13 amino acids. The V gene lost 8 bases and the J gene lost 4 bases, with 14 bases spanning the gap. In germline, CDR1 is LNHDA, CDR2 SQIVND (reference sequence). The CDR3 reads CASSINVATEAFF. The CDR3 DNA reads TGTGCCAGTTCTATCAACGTTGCCACTGAAGCTTTCTTT.

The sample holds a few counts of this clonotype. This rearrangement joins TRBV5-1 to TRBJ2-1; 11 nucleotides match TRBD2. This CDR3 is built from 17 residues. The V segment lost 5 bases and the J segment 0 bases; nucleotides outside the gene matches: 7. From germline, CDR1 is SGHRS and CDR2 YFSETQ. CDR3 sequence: CASSPTSGISSYNEQFF. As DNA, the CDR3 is TGCGCCAGCAGTCCGACTAGCGGGATAAGCTCCTACAATGAGCAGTTCTTC.

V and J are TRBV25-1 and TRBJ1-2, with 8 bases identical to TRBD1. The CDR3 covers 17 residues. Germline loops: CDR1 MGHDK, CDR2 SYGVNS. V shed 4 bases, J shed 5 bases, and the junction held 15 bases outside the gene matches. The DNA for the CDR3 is TGTGCCAGCAGTGTTGGGGGGTCAGGGGGCAGATCATATGGCTACACCTTC. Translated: CASSVGGSGGRSYGYTF.

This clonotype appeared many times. The chain's CDR3 is CASSLVGQGRTDTQYF. CDR3 DNA: TGTGCCAGCAGCTTGGTAGGACAGGGTCGCACAGATACGCAGTATTTT. The gene calls are TRBV5-6 and TRBJ2-3; 8 nucleotides align to TRBD1. V was pared by 0 bases and J by 1 base, with 4 bases of the junction left unmatched. The CDR3 loop spans 16 amino acids. The germline V gene has CDR1 SGHDT and CDR2 YYEEEE.

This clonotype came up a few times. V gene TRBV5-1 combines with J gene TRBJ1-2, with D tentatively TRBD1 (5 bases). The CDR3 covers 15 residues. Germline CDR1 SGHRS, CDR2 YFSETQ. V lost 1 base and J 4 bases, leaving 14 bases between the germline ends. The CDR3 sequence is CASSLSGTASYGYTF. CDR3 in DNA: TGCGCCAGCAGCTTGTCAGGGACCGCGAGCTATGGCTACACCTTC.

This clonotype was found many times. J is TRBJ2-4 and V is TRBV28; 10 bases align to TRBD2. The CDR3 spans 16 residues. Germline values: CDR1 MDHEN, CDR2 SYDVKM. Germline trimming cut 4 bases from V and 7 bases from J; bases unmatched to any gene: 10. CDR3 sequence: CASSSSSAGGLNIQYF. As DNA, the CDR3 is TGTGCCAGCAGTTCCAGTTCAGCGGGGGGGCTGAACATTCAGTACTTC.

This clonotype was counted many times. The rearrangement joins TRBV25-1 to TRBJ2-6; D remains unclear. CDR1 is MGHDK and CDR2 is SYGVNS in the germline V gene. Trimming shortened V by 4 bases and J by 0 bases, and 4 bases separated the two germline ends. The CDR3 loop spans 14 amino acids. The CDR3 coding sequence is TGTGCCAGCAGTGCATTCTCTGGGGCCAACGTCCTGACTTTC. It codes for CASSAFSGANVLTF.

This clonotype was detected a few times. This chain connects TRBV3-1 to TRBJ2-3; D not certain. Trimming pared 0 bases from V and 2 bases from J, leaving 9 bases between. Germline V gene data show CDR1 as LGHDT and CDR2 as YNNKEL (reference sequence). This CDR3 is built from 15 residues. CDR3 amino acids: CASSQDPSFTDTQYF. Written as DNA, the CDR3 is TGTGCCAGCAGCCAAGATCCGAGTTTCACAGATACGCAGTATTTT.

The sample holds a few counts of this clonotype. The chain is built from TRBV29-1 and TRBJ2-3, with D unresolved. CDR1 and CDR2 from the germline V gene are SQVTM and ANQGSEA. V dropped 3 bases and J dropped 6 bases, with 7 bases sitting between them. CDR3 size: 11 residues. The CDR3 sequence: CSVDVGDTQYF. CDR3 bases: TGCAGCGTTGACGTGGGGGATACGCAGTATTTT.

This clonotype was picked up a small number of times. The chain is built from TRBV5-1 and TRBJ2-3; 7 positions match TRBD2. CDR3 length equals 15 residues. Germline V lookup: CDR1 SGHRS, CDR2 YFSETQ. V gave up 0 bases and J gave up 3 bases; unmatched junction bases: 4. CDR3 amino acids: CASSLGSGPTDTQYF. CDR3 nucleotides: TGCGCCAGCAGCTTGGGTAGCGGGCCAACAGATACGCAGTATTTT. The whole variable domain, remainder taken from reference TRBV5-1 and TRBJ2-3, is KAGVTQTPRYLIKTRGQQVTLSCSPISGHRSVSWYQQTPGQGLQFLFEYFSETQRNKGNFPGRFSGRQFSNSRSEMNVSTLELGDSALYLCASSLGSGPTDTQYFGPGTRLTVL.

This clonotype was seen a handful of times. In DNA, the CDR3 is TGTGCCAGCAGCCAAGATCGGCTAACCTACAATGAGCAGTTCTTC. It specifies CASSQDRLTYNEQFF. The chain is built from TRBV3-1 and TRBJ2-1; no definite D call. Trimming took off 0 bases at V and 2 bases at J, with 8 bases between the two ends. The CDR3 spans 15 residues. Germline CDR1 LGHDT, CDR2 YNNKEL (reference sequence).

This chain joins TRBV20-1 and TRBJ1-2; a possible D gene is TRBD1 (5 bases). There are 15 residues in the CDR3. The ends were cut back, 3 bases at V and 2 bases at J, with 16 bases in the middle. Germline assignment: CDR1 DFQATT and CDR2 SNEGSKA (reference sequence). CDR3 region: CSASDPGGPNYGYTF. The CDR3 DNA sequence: TGCAGTGCTAGTGACCCTGGGGGACCAAACTATGGCTACACCTTC.

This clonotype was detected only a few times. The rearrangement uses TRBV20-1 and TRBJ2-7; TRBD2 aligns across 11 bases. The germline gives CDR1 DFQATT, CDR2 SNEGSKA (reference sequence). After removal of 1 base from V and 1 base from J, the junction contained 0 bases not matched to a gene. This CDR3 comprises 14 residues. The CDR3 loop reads CSARGTSGSYEQYV. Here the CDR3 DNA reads TGCAGTGCTAGAGGGACTAGCGGGTCCTACGAGCAGTACGTC.

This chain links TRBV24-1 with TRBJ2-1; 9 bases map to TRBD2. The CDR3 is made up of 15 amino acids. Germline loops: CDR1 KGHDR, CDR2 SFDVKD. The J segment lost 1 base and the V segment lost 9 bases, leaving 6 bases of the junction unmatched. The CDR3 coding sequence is TGTGCCACCGGGCGGGGGGGAGAGTCCTACAATGAGCAGTTCTTC. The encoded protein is CATGRGGESYNEQFF.

The CDR3 DNA reads TGTGCCAGCAGGCGACAGATGATGAACACTGAAGCTTTCTTT. This translates into CASRRQMMNTEAFF. The J gene is TRBJ1-1, the V gene TRBV12-3 or TRBV12-4; D might be TRBD1 (5 bases). CDR3 length: 14 residues. The V end was cut by 6 bases, the J end by 0 bases, with 11 bases between.